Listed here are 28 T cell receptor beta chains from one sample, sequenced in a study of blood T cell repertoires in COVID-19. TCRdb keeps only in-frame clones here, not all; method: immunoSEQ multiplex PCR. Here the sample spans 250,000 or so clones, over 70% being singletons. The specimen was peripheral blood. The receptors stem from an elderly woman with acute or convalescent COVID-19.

The CDR3 protein is CASSPIDSPPYEQYF. In DNA form, the CDR3 reads TGTGCCAGCAGTCCAATCGACTCCCCCCCCTACGAGCAGTACTTC. The chain couples TRBV6-5 to TRBJ2-7; D remains unclear. Germline V CDR1 and CDR2: MNHEY, SVGAGI. The V end lost 5 bases, the J end lost 2 bases, and 16 bases lay between the germline ends. The CDR3 is 15 residues long.

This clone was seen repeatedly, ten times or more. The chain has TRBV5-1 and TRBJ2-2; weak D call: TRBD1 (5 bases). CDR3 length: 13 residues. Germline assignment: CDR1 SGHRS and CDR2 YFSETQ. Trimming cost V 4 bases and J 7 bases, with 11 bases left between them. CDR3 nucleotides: TGCGCCAGCAGCCTCAGGGATGTCGGGGAGCTGTTTTTT. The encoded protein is CASSLRDVGELFF. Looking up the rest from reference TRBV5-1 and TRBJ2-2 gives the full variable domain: KAGVTQTPRYLIKTRGQQVTLSCSPISGHRSVSWYQQTPGQGLQFLFEYFSETQRNKGNFPGRFSGRQFSNSRSEMNVSTLELGDSALYLCASSLRDVGELFFGEGSRLTVL.

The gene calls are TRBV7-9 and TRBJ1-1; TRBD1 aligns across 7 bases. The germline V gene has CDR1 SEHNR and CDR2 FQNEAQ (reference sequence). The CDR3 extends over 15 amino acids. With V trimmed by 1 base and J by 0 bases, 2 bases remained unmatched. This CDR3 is CASSLGDSLNTEAFF. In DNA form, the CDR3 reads TGTGCCAGCAGCTTAGGGGACAGTTTGAACACTGAAGCTTTCTTT.

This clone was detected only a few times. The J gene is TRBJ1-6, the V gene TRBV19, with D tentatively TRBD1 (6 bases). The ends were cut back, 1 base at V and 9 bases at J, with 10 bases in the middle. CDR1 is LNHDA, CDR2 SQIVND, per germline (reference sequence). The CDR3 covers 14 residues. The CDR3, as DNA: TGTGCCAGTAGTATAGGCGGACAGCTTTCACCCCTCCACTTT. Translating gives CASSIGGQLSPLHF.

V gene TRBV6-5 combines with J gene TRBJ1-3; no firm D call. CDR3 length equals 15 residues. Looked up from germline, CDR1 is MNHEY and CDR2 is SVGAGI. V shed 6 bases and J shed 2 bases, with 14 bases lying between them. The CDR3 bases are TGTGCCAGCAGCACGGGTCATACCGCTGGAAACACCATATATTTT. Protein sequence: CASSTGHTAGNTIYF.

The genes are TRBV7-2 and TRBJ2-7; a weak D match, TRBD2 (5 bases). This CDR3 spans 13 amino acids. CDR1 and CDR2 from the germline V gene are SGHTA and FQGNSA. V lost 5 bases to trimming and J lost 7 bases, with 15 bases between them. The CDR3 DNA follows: TGTGCCAGCAGCCCCACGCCGCCGGGAGAGCAGTACTTC. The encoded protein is CASSPTPPGEQYF.

CDR3 in DNA: TGCGCCAGCAGCCCCAGCCGGGACAGGGGAACCGGGGAGCTGTTTTTT. It translates to CASSPSRDRGTGELFF. The chain is built from TRBV5-1 and TRBJ2-2; 10 bases are a match to TRBD1. From germline, CDR1 is SGHRS and CDR2 YFSETQ. V was clipped by 4 bases and J by 5 bases; unmatched bases: 8. The CDR3 consists of 16 residues.

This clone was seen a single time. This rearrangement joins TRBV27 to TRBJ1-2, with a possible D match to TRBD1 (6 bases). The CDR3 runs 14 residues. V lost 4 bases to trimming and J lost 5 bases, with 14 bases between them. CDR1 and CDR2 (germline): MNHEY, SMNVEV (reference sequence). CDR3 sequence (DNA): TGTGCCAGCAGTTATACAGGGAGTGTGTATGGCTACACCTTC. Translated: CASSYTGSVYGYTF.

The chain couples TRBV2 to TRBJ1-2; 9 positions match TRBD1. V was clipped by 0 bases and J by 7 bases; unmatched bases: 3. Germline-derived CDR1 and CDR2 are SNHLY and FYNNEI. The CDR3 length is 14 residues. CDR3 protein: CASSEAGTGTGYTF. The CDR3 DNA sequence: TGTGCCAGCAGTGAAGCGGGGACAGGGACTGGCTACACCTTC.

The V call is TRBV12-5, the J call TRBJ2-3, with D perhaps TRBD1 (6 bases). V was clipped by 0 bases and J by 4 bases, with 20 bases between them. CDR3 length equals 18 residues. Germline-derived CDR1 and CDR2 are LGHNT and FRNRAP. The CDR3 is CASGLVSVEQGIADTQYF. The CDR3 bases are TGTGCTAGTGGTTTGGTTTCCGTAGAGCAGGGGATAGCAGATACGCAGTATTTT.

This CDR3 reads CASSVGDSTDTQYF. The CDR3 DNA sequence: TGTGCCAGCAGCGTAGGGGACTCCACAGATACGCAGTATTTT. The V call is TRBV9, the J call TRBJ2-3; D may be TRBD2 (6 bases). V lost 0 bases and J lost 2, with 7 bases in between. This CDR3 has 14 amino acids. Per the germline V gene, CDR1 is SGDLS and CDR2 is YYNGEE. Full variable domain (remainder filled in from reference TRBV9 and TRBJ2-3): DSGVTQTPKHLITATGQRVTLRCSPRSGDLSVYWYQQSLDQGLQFLIQYYNGEERAKGNILERFSAQQFPDLHSELNLSSLELGDSALYFCASSVGDSTDTQYFGPGTRLTVL.

DNA for the CDR3: TGTGCCAGCTCACCGAGTTTAGCTAACTATGGCTACACCTTC. Encoded protein: CASSPSLANYGYTF. The chain is built from TRBV18 and TRBJ1-2; the D is unclear. The V gene's germline CDR1 is KGHSH and CDR2 LQKENI. V lost 3 bases, J lost 0 bases, and 8 bases lay in between. This CDR3 has 14 residues. Complete variable domain (other parts from reference TRBV18 and TRBJ1-2): NAGVMQNPRHLVRRRGQEARLRCSPMKGHSHVYWYRQLPEEGLKFMVYLQKENIIDESGMPKERFSAEFPKEGPSILRIQQVVRGDSAAYFCASSPSLANYGYTFGSGTRLTVV.

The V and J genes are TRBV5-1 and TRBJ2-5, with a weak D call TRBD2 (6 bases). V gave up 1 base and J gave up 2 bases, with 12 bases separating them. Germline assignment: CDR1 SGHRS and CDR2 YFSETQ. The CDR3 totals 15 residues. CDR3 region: CASSLKAAGQETQYF. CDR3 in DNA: TGCGCCAGCAGCTTGAAAGCGGCGGGACAAGAGACCCAGTACTTC.

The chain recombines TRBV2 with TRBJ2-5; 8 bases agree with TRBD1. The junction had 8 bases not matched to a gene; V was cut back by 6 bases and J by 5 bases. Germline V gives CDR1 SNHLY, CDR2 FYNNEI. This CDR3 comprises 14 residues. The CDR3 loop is CASRGQGRGETQYF. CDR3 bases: TGTGCCAGCAGAGGACAGGGTCGAGGGGAGACCCAGTACTTC.

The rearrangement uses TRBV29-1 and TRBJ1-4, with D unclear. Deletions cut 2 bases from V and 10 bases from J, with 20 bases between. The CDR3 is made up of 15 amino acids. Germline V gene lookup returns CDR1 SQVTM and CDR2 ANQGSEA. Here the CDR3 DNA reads TGCAGCGTTGAATGTCGCGGGCTCGGTCGGATAAAACTGTTTTTT. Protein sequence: CSVECRGLGRIKLFF.

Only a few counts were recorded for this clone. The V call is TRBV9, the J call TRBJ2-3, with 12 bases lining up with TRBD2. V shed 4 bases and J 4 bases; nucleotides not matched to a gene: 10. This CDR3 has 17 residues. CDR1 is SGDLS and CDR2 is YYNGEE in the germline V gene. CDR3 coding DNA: TGTGCCAGCAGCCCCAATAGACTAGCGGGAGTGGCAGATACGCAGTATTTT. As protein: CASSPNRLAGVADTQYF.

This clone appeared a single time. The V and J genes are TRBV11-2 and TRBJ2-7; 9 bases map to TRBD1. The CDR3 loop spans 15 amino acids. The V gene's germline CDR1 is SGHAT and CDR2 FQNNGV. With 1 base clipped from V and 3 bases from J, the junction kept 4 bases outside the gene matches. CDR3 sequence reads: CASSLGGQGLYEQYF. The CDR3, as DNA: TGTGCCAGCAGCTTAGGGGGACAGGGCCTCTACGAGCAGTACTTC.

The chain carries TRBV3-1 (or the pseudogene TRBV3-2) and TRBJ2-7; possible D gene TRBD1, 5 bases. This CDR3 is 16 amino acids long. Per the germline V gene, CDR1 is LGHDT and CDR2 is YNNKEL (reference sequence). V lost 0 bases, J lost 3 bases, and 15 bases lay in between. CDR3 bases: TGTGCCAGCAGCCAAGATAAGGCAGGGCCGAGCTACGAGCAGTACTTC. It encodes CASSQDKAGPSYEQYF.

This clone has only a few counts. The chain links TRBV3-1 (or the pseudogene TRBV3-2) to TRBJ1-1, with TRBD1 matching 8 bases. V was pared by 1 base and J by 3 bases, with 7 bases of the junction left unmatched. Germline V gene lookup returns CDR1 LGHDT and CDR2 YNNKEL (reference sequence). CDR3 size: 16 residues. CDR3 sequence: CASSQVAGGRHTEAFF. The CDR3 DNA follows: TGTGCCAGCAGCCAAGTCGCAGGGGGCAGGCACACTGAAGCTTTCTTT.

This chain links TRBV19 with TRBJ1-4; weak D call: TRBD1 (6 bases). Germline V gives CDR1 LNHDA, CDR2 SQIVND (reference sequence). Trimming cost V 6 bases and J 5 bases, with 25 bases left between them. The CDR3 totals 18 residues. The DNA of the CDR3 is TGTGCCAGTAGGCCGCGGGGGGGCCGACTTTCCAGAAATGAAAAACTGTTTTTT. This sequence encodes CASRPRGGRLSRNEKLFF.

CDR3 sequence (DNA): TGTGCCAGCAGCGTAGTAGCGAACACCGGGGAGCTGTTTTTT. Translating gives CASSVVANTGELFF. The V and J genes are TRBV9 and TRBJ2-2; D unclear. The germline CDR1 and CDR2 sequences are SGDLS and YYNGEE. This CDR3 region has 14 residues. Between the trimmed V and J ends, which lost 0 bases and 0 bases, there was a span of 3 bases.

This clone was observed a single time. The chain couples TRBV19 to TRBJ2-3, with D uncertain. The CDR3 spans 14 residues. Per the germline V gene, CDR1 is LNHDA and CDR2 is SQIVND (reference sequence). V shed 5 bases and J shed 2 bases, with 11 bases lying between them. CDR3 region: CASSLAYLTDTQYF. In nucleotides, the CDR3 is TGTGCCAGTAGTTTAGCCTACCTCACAGATACGCAGTATTTT.

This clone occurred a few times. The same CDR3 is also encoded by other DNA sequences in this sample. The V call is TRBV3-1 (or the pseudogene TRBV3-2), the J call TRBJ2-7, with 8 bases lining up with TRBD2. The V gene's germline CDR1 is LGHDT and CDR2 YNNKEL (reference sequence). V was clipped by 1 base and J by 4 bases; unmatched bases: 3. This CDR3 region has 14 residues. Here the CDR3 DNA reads TGTGCCAGCAGCCAAGCGGGAGGGACGTACGAGCAGTACTTC. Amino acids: CASSQAGGTYEQYF.

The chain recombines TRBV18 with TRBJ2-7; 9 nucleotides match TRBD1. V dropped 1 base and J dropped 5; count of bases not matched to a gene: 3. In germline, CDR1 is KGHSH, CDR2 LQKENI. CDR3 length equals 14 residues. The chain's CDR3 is CASSPRDRGNEQYF. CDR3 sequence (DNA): TGTGCCAGCTCACCACGCGACAGGGGGAACGAGCAGTACTTC.

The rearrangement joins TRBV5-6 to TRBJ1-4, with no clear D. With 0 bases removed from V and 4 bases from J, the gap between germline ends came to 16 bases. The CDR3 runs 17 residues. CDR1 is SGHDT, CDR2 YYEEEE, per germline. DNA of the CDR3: TGTGCCAGCAGCTTGGGGCAACAAGACTCACTTAATGAAAAACTGTTTTTT. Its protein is CASSLGQQDSLNEKLFF.

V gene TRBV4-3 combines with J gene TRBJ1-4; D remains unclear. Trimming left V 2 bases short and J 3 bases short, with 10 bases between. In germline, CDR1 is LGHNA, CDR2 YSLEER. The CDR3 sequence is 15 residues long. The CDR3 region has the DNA TGCGCCAGCAGCCAAACGGGGAACTCTAATGAAAAACTGTTTTTT. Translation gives CASSQTGNSNEKLFF.

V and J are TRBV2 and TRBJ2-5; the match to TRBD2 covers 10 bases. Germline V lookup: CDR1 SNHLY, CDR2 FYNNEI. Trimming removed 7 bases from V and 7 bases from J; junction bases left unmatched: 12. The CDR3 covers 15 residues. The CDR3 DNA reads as TGTGCCAGCAAGGGTCGAGCGGGAGGGCGCGGGACCCAGTACTTC. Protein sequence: CASKGRAGGRGTQYF.

The CDR3 sequence is CSGGGHQNTEAFF. The CDR3 DNA follows: TGCAGCGGGGGGGGACACCAGAACACTGAAGCTTTCTTT. The rearrangement uses TRBV29-1 and TRBJ1-1; D is perhaps TRBD1 (6 bases). The V end lost 7 bases, the J end lost 1 base, and 13 bases lay between the germline ends. The germline gives CDR1 SQVTM, CDR2 ANQGSEA. The CDR3 contains 13 residues.